Below, 11 T cell receptor beta chains from the same sample are listed, as sequenced in a study of OX40 agonist ivuxolimab in advanced cancers. Only in-frame clones appear in the TCRdb table, and some are missing; sequencing was by immunoSEQ multiplex PCR. The sample lists 50,000 or so clones, 80% to 90% seen once, with roughly a third in the top ten. The sequencing used CD4+ or CD8+ T cells sorted from blood, collected in a trial of the OX40 agonist ivuxolimab. All receptors derive from an adult with an advanced solid tumor such as melanoma, head and neck, liver or kidney cancer.

This clone was seen a handful of times. The rearrangement joins TRBV13 to TRBJ1-2, with D unresolved. The V and J ends lost 0 bases and 8 bases respectively, with 7 bases between them. The CDR3 is 12 residues long. Germline loops: CDR1 PRHDT, CDR2 FYEKMQ (reference sequence). The CDR3 DNA reads TGTGCCAGCAGCTTAGGGGGTACGGGCTACACCTTC. This gives the protein CASSLGGTGYTF.

This clone was counted between two and nine times. This chain connects TRBV28 to TRBJ2-7; possibly TRBD1 for D (6 bases). The germline V gene encodes CDR1 MDHEN and CDR2 SYDVKM. Trimming pared 6 bases from V and 2 bases from J, leaving 14 bases between. This CDR3 spans 14 amino acids. CDR3 coding DNA: TGTGCCAGCAGGCCGGGACAACATCCCTACGAGCAGTACTTC. The encoded protein is CASRPGQHPYEQYF. Variable domain in full (rest from reference TRBV28 and TRBJ2-7): DVKVTQSSRYLVKRTGEKVFLECVQDMDHENMFWYRQDPGLGLRLIYFSYDVKMKEKGDIPEGYSVSREKKERFSLILESASTNQTSMYLCASRPGQHPYEQYFGPGTRLTVT.

A note on this clone: The sample contains more than one DNA sequence encoding this CDR3. This chain joins TRBV19 and TRBJ2-1, with TRBD1 as a possible D gene (6 bases). This CDR3 is 14 amino acids long. Trimming pared 6 bases from V and 4 bases from J, leaving 13 bases between. CDR1 and CDR2 (germline): LNHDA, SQIVND (reference sequence). The CDR3 region is CASSIGQLYNEQFF. As DNA, the CDR3 is TGTGCCAGTAGCATCGGACAGCTATACAATGAGCAGTTCTTC.

The rearrangement joins TRBV4-1 to TRBJ2-5; the D gene is possibly TRBD1 (5 bases). The CDR3 has 15 residues. In germline, CDR1 is MGHRA, CDR2 YSYEKL. V shed 1 base and J shed 1 base, with 10 bases lying between them. The CDR3 nucleotides are TGCGCCAGCAGCCAAGCCGGACACATCCAAGAGACCCAGTACTTC. Encoded protein: CASSQAGHIQETQYF.

The chain combines TRBV2 with TRBJ1-6; D uncertain. The germline CDR1 and CDR2 sequences are SNHLY and FYNNEI. The CDR3 extends over 15 amino acids. The V end was cut by 8 bases, the J end by 8 bases, with 19 bases between. The CDR3 region is CASSGTIQTDSPLHF. The CDR3 DNA is TGTGCCAGCTCTGGCACGATCCAAACAGATTCACCCCTCCACTTT.

The gene calls are TRBV2 and TRBJ1-3, with no clear D. V dropped 4 bases and J dropped 2 bases, with 12 bases sitting between them. Germline V gene lookup returns CDR1 SNHLY and CDR2 FYNNEI. CDR3 size: 15 residues. CDR3 DNA sequence: TGTGCCAGCAGTGGTAGGGTTCTTACTGGAAACACCATATATTTT. Translated, it gives CASSGRVLTGNTIYF.

In this sample, this clone turned up a few times. This chain connects TRBV6-5 to TRBJ1-1; tentative D call: TRBD1 (6 bases). Trimming left V 3 bases short and J 5 bases short, with 16 bases between. From germline, CDR1 is MNHEY and CDR2 SVGAGI. This CDR3 has 15 amino acids. CDR3 in amino acids: CASSYLQGRLTEAFF. The CDR3 DNA reads TGTGCCAGCAGTTATCTTCAGGGGAGGTTAACTGAAGCTTTCTTT.

The chain links TRBV4-1 to TRBJ2-5, with TRBD2 matching over 7 bases. With the DNA end fitting TRBJ2-7 better, the J assignment may be wrong. Germline CDR1 reads MGHRA; CDR2 reads YSYEKL. CDR3 length equals 15 residues. CDR3 sequence: CASSSVGGSTYEQYF. DNA of the CDR3: TGCGCCAGCAGCTCTGTGGGGGGGTCGACCTACGAGCAGTACTTC.

The chain links TRBV15 to TRBJ2-7; 14 nucleotides agree with TRBD2. Germline V gene lookup returns CDR1 LNHNV and CDR2 YYDKDF (reference sequence). The CDR3 is 16 residues long. Trimming took 1 base from V and 5 from J; bases not matched to a gene: 4. CDR3 residues: CATSRGTSGRYHEQYF. CDR3 nucleotide sequence: TGTGCCACCAGCAGAGGGACTAGCGGGAGGTACCACGAGCAGTACTTC.

The V call is TRBV28, the J call TRBJ2-7; D unresolved. Germline V gene data show CDR1 as MDHEN and CDR2 as SYDVKM. V shed 5 bases and J shed 0 bases, with 5 bases lying between them. The CDR3 is 12 residues long. Here the CDR3 reads CASSHSSYEQYF. The CDR3 DNA is TGTGCCAGCAGTCACAGCTCCTACGAGCAGTACTTC.

This clone was seen once. The chain carries TRBV28 and TRBJ2-5, with TRBD1 matching over 11 bases. CDR1 is MDHEN and CDR2 is SYDVKM in the germline V gene. Trimming cost V 7 bases and J 3 bases; bases outside gene matches: 10. CDR3 length equals 16 residues. CDR3 region: CASNSPGQGGKETQYF. The DNA for the CDR3 is TGTGCCAGCAATTCACCGGGACAGGGGGGCAAAGAGACCCAGTACTTC.